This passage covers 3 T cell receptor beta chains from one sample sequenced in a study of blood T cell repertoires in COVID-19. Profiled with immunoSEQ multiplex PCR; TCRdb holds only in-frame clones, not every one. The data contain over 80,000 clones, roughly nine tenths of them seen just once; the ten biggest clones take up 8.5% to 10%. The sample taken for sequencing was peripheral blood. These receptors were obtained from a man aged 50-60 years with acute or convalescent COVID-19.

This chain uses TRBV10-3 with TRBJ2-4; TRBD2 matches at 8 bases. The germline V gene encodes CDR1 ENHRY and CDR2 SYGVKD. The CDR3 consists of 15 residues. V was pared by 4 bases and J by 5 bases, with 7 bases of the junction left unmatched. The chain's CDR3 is CAISGTGGVQNIQYF. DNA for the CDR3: TGTGCCATCAGTGGGACGGGAGGGGTCCAAAACATTCAGTACTTC.

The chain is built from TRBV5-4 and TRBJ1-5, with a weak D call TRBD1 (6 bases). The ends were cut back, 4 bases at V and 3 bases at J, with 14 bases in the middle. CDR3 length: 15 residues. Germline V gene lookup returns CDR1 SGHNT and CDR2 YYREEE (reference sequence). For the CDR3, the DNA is TGTGCCAGCAGCCGTGCAGGGGCGAACAATCAGCCCCAGCATTTT. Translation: CASSRAGANNQPQHF. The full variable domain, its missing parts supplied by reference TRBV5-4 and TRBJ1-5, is ETGVTQSPTHLIKTRGQQVTLRCSSQSGHNTVSWYQQALGQGPQFIFQYYREEENGRGNFPPRFSGLQFPNYSSELNVNALELDDSALYLCASSRAGANNQPQHFGDGTRLSIL.

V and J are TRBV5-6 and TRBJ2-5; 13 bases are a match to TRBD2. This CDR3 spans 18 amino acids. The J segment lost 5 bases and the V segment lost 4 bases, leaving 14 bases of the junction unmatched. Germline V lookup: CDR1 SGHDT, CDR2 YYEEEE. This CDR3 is CASSPLGSGLAGSETQYF. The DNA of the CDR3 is TGTGCCAGCAGCCCCCTAGGGTCGGGACTAGCGGGGTCGGAGACCCAGTACTTC.